This record concerns one TCR beta chain sequence. Its specific antigen is unknown. It has no much larger one-base neighbor in the sample; base qualities were not kept. Patients with a history of autoimmune disease or receiving systemic immunosuppression were excluded from the trial. In every dose cohort, peripheral blood was drawn for TCR sequencing at baseline, cycle 4 day 1, and cycle 7 day 1. The samples were taken from a phase I, first-in-human, multicenter, open-label dose-escalation trial of ivuxolimab. Adults with locally advanced or metastatic head and neck squamous cell, hepatocellular, melanoma or renal cell carcinoma were enrolled in the trial. CD4+ and CD8+ T cells were sorted separately from peripheral blood before TCR sequencing. For sequencing of the TCRbeta CDR3 region, genomic DNA was extracted from the sorted cells. The immunoSEQ Assay was used to sequence the TCRbeta CDR3 regions. TCRdb took over this immuneACCESS table, retaining in-frame rearrangements with V and J assigned. Such tables are incomplete; in checked studies, under half of the missing clones stem from an unresolved V gene, and the remainder is unexplained. A total of roughly 30,000 clones appear in this sample, 74% of them only once. Roughly 12% of the sample lies in the top ten.

This specimen belongs to a study of OX40 agonist ivuxolimab in advanced cancers. Broadly, across the study: Ivuxolimab was an agonistic, fully human IgG2 monoclonal antibody directed against OX40 (CD134), a costimulatory receptor. Intravenous ivuxolimab was administered to patients every 2 weeks at six dose levels: 0.01, 0.1, 0.3, 1.5, 3 and 10 mg/kg. The paper describes the monotherapy dose-escalation part (N ≈ 52 patients) of the phase I trial of ivuxolimab. Peripheral TCRbeta sequencing was intended to test whether TCR sequence diversity was altered and clonal T-cell expansion was caused by ivuxolimab. Partial responses were achieved by three dose-escalation patients, of whom one had hepatocellular carcinoma and two had cutaneous melanoma. Of the 50 or so patients in dose escalation, around 20 had hepatocellular carcinoma, some 15 had melanoma, 9 had renal cell carcinoma and 9 had head and neck cancer. In the dose-escalation cohort, nearly 85% of patients were male, and the mean age was around 60 years with a range of roughly 20 to 80. Patients were allowed to have had prior anti-PD-1, anti-PD-L1 or anti-CTLA-4 therapy, and around 40% of the dose-escalation patients had previously received checkpoint inhibitors. The study at large found these results: Low levels of normalized T-cell clonal expansion were also seen in some patients who did not respond. In the 0.1-3.0 mg/kg groups, partial responders had among the lowest normalized peripheral clonal expansion, particularly in CD8+ T cells. The antigen specificity of the clonally expanded peripheral T cells was not determined. After ivuxolimab, CD8+ T cells had more expanded clones than CD4+ T cells on average. At doses of 0.1 to 3.0 mg/kg, clonal expansion of both CD4+ and CD8+ T cells in blood was seen between baseline and week 6.

Trimming removed 0 bases from V and 1 base from J, leaving 9 bases between the germline ends. CDR1 and CDR2 were assigned from the germline V gene (reference sequence) as GTSNPN and SVGIG. The CDR3 holds 14 amino acids from the cysteine to the phenylalanine. The read is trimmed to its CDR3 DNA, 42 bases read in frame from base 1. The sample was CD4+ or CD8+ T cells sorted from blood, taken in a trial of the OX40 agonist ivuxolimab. The TCR comes from an adult with an advanced solid tumor such as melanoma, head and neck, liver or kidney cancer. The rearranged chain carries TRBV30 and TRBJ1-1; the D gene assignment is ambiguous. The CDR3 in this case is CAWSVLAGNTEAFF. At the DNA level, the sequence is TGTGCCTGGAGTGTCTTAGCCGGGAACACTGAAGCTTTCTTT.